Each of the 30 T cell receptor beta chains below was sequenced from the same sample in a study of regulatory T cells in long-lasting Graves disease (dated by TCRdb to the early 2020s). The label giving this sample's time point can be read as: persistent/refractory GD, antithyroid drugs over 5 years with positive TRAb. For both TCR sequencing and RNA sequencing, RNA was extracted from PBMCs in TRIzol. Library prep was done by multiplex PCR. Sequencing took place on an Illumina HiSeq 4000. TCR beta libraries were built with iRepertoire HTBI primers and Arm-PCR amplification of CDR3 regions. TCRdb reworked the public reads: Q25 trimming with fastp, MiXCR clone assembly, productive beta chains retained. CDR3 protein sequences are deduplicated, and each keeps its most common genes and DNA. In this sample the table shows some 440,000 distinct CDR3 sequences, less than 25% of which occur a single time. 6.5% to 10% of the sample lies in the top ten.

The source material was peripheral blood mononuclear cells (PBMCs), sampled when the disease was refractory, from a patient treated with antithyroid drugs. All receptors come from a female donor with Graves disease.

This clonotype was found once. A far larger clone differs by one base, so this is likely a read error. The rearrangement links TRBV7-9 to TRBJ2-7; D is unresolved. The CDR3 consists of 13 residues. With 1 base removed from V and 2 bases from J, the gap between germline ends came to 6 bases. CDR1 is SEHNR and CDR2 is FQNEAQ in the germline V gene (reference sequence). The CDR3 sequence: CASSLGITYEQYF. As DNA, the CDR3 is TGTGCCAGCAGCTTAGGGATCACCTACGAGCAGTACTTC.

This clonotype showed up many times. The V and J genes are TRBV28 and TRBJ1-5, with D unresolved. Deletions cut 7 bases from V and 0 bases from J, with 10 bases between. The CDR3 spans 14 residues. The germline gives CDR1 MDHEN, CDR2 SYDVKM. Here the CDR3 reads CASTHPYSNQPQHF. In nucleotides, the CDR3 is TGTGCCAGCACCCACCCATATAGCAATCAGCCCCAGCATTTT.

This clonotype was seen repeatedly, ten times or more. The V gene is TRBV29-1, the J gene TRBJ2-5; tentative D call: TRBD2 (5 bases). CDR1 is SQVTM and CDR2 is ANQGSEA in the germline V gene. V was cut by 7 bases and J by 5 bases, with 11 bases left in between. CDR3 size: 11 residues. Written as DNA, the CDR3 is TGCAGCGCGATGCCGGGGGAGACCCAGTACTTC. Translated, it gives CSAMPGETQYF.

This clonotype was picked up many times. V gene TRBV29-1 combines with J gene TRBJ1-2; D gene ambiguous. This CDR3 contains 12 residues. Trimming took off 5 bases at V and 1 base at J, with 8 bases between the two ends. Germline assignment: CDR1 SQVTM and CDR2 ANQGSEA. CDR3 region: CSVYLRNYGYTF. The DNA of the CDR3 is TGCAGCGTTTACCTTCGTAACTATGGCTACACCTTC.

The rearrangement joins TRBV20-1 to TRBJ2-7; 10 bases map to TRBD2. Germline trimming cut 1 base from V and 4 bases from J; bases unmatched to any gene: 16. CDR3 length: 18 amino acids. The germline V gene encodes CDR1 DFQATT and CDR2 SNEGSKA (reference sequence). The CDR3 DNA follows: TGCAGTGCTAGAGTCACGTACGCCGGACTAGCGGAGGGATACGAGCAGTACTTC. Protein sequence: CSARVTYAGLAEGYEQYF.

The V call is TRBV6-1, the J call TRBJ2-3; D may be TRBD2 (6 bases). This CDR3 comprises 14 residues. V was cut by 2 bases and J by 6 bases, with 12 bases left in between. Germline CDR1 is MNHNS and CDR2 is SASEGT. The CDR3 DNA is TGTGCCAGCAGTGAATTGGAGGGCCGCGATACGCAGTATTTT. Translated, it gives CASSELEGRDTQYF.

The V call is TRBV20-1, the J call TRBJ2-7, with 11 bases lining up with TRBD2. With V trimmed by 2 bases and J by 3 bases, 9 bases remained unmatched. The CDR3 totals 16 residues. The germline gives CDR1 DFQATT, CDR2 SNEGSKA (reference sequence). The CDR3 nucleotides read TGCAGTGCTAGAACGTGGAGTAGCGGGAGGGGCTACGAGCAGTACTTC. Encoded protein: CSARTWSSGRGYEQYF.

The genes are TRBV6-4 and TRBJ2-2, with 8 bases that match TRBD1. CDR3 length: 16 amino acids. The germline CDR1 and CDR2 sequences are MRHNA and SNTAGT. J gave up 2 bases and V 4 bases, and 6 bases lay outside the gene matches. CDR3 sequence (DNA): TGTGCCAGCAGTGCCCGGACAGGGATTAACACCGGGGAGCTGTTTTTT. Protein sequence: CASSARTGINTGELFF.

In this sample, this clonotype turned up a few times. The chain combines TRBV28 with TRBJ2-4, with 14 bases fitting TRBD2. The germline V gene has CDR1 MDHEN and CDR2 SYDVKM. V was clipped by 5 bases and J by 4 bases; unmatched bases: 13. The CDR3 is made up of 19 amino acids. The CDR3 region has the DNA TGTGCCAGCAGTCCTACGGAAGGGACTAGCGGGAGTTGGAAAAACATTCAGTACTTC. As protein: CASSPTEGTSGSWKNIQYF.

The chain combines TRBV5-4 with TRBJ1-5; a possible D gene is TRBD1 (5 bases). Germline-derived CDR1 and CDR2 are SGHNT and YYREEE (reference sequence). V shed 5 bases and J shed 5 bases, with 17 bases lying between them. The CDR3 is made up of 15 amino acids. CDR3: CASRMGPQPHQPQHF. The DNA of the CDR3 is TGTGCCAGCAGGATGGGACCCCAACCGCATCAGCCCCAGCATTTT. Combining the CDR3 with reference TRBV5-4 and TRBJ1-5 gives the whole variable domain ETGVTQSPTHLIKTRGQQVTLRCSSQSGHNTVSWYQQALGQGPQFIFQYYREEENGRGNFPPRFSGLQFPNYSSELNVNALELDDSALYLCASRMGPQPHQPQHFGDGTRLSIL.

The chain couples TRBV2 to TRBJ2-1, with 13 bases identical to TRBD2. Unmatched junction bases numbered 4, after V lost 6 bases and J lost 8 bases. CDR1 and CDR2 from the germline V gene are SNHLY and FYNNEI. The CDR3 spans 14 residues. DNA of the CDR3: TGTGCCAGCAGAAGGACTAGCGGGAGCGATGAGCAGTTCTTC. It translates to CASRRTSGSDEQFF.

The V and J genes are TRBV5-1 and TRBJ2-5, with no clear D. Trimming left V 4 bases short and J 7 bases short, with 23 bases between. This CDR3 has 16 residues. Germline CDR1 is SGHRS and CDR2 is YFSETQ. The CDR3 DNA reads TGCGCCAGCAGCCCTCGGTGGCGCTCCCAAGCAGGGACCCAGTACTTC. Translation gives CASSPRWRSQAGTQYF.

In its sample, this clonotype was seen many times. This chain connects TRBV11-2 to TRBJ1-2; D remains ambiguous. This CDR3 region has 15 residues. Germline V CDR1 and CDR2: SGHAT, FQNNGV. V lost 3 bases and J 5 bases, leaving 16 bases between the germline ends. CDR3 protein: CASSLRPGDRYGYTF. The CDR3 bases are TGTGCCAGCAGCTTGCGACCCGGGGATAGGTATGGCTACACCTTC.

The V call is TRBV7-9, the J call TRBJ2-7, with TRBD1 identical over 7 bases. Germline V gene data show CDR1 as SEHNR and CDR2 as FQNEAQ (reference sequence). This CDR3 is built from 16 residues. V was clipped by 5 bases and J by 1 base; unmatched bases: 11. Here the CDR3 reads CASSPGVETGSYEQYF. The CDR3 region has the DNA TGTGCCAGCAGCCCAGGAGTCGAGACAGGGTCCTACGAGCAGTACTTC. Based on the CDR3 plus reference TRBV7-9 and TRBJ2-7, the full variable domain is DTGVSQNPRHKITKRGQNVTFRCDPISEHNRLYWYRQTLGQGPEFLTYFQNEAQLEKSRLLSDRFSAERPKGSFSTLEIQRTEQGDSAMYLCASSPGVETGSYEQYFGPGTRLTVT.

This clonotype was seen at least ten times. The junction differs from germline at one of its ends, possibly a read error. The V gene is TRBV5-1, the J gene TRBJ1-1, with no clear D. Germline V gene sequence: CDR1 SGHRS, CDR2 YFSETQ. The CDR3 runs 13 residues. The DNA for the CDR3 is TGTGCCAGCAGCTTAGGCCGGAACACTGAAGCTTTCTTT. This translates into CASSLGRNTEAFF.

The chain employs TRBV6-1 and TRBJ2-1; 9 bases match TRBD2. The germline CDR1 and CDR2 sequences are MNHNS and SASEGT. The CDR3 length is 15 residues. The DNA of the CDR3 is TGTGCTCGGGGGTCGGGCGGACTAGCGTTTAATGAGCAGTTCTTC. Its protein is CARGSGGLAFNEQFF.

This rearrangement joins TRBV20-1 to TRBJ2-4, with 8 bases fitting TRBD2. Germline values: CDR1 DFQATT, CDR2 SNEGSKA (reference sequence). Trimming took 5 bases from V and 0 from J; bases not matched to a gene: 9. This CDR3 is built from 16 residues. CDR3 residues: CSASLNGRVAKNIQYF. Written as DNA, the CDR3 is TGCAGTGCTTCCCTCAACGGGAGGGTAGCCAAAAACATTCAGTACTTC.

CDR3 loop: CASSETGVPNTEAFF. In DNA, the CDR3 is TGCGCCAGCAGCGAAACGGGGGTCCCGAACACTGAAGCTTTCTTT. J is TRBJ1-1 and V is TRBV5-1; D is perhaps TRBD1 (5 bases). Germline assignment: CDR1 SGHRS and CDR2 YFSETQ. V lost 4 bases and J 1 base, leaving 14 bases between the germline ends. This CDR3 has 15 amino acids.

This clonotype has just a few counts. The chain has TRBV4-1 and TRBJ2-1, with no clear D. CDR3 length: 13 residues. Trimming took off 4 bases at V and 10 bases at J, with 14 bases between the two ends. CDR1 and CDR2 from the germline V gene are MGHRA and YSYEKL. The CDR3 region has the DNA TGCGCCAGCAGCCTACTGGGTCGAGAAGAGCAGTTCTTC. Amino acids: CASSLLGREEQFF.

In its sample, this clonotype was seen many times. The chain links TRBV6-1 to TRBJ1-2; D gene unclear. Germline lookup yields CDR1 MNHNS and CDR2 SASEGT. With 10 bases removed from V and 5 bases from J, the gap between germline ends came to 26 bases. This CDR3 is 16 amino acids long. The CDR3 reads CAIPMVSSPLEYGYTF. The CDR3 DNA is TGTGCCATTCCAATGGTATCAAGTCCGCTTGAATATGGCTACACCTTC.

V and J are TRBV20-1 and TRBJ1-5; 9 bases line up with TRBD1. From germline, CDR1 is DFQATT and CDR2 SNEGSKA (reference sequence). Trimming took 0 bases from V and 6 from J; bases not matched to a gene: 9. The CDR3 is made up of 16 amino acids. In nucleotides, the CDR3 is TGCAGTGCTAGAGATTTCAGAACAGGGGGCGTTCAGCCCCAGCATTTT. It encodes CSARDFRTGGVQPQHF.

This chain links TRBV7-8 with TRBJ2-3; 8 bases match TRBD2. This CDR3 comprises 17 residues. The ends lost 1 base at V and 2 bases at J; junction bases unmatched: 8. The germline V gene encodes CDR1 SGHVS and CDR2 FQNEAQ. The CDR3 bases are TGTGCCAGCAGCTTAGATAGTCGGGAGGGCTCCACAGATACGCAGTATTTT. Its protein is CASSLDSREGSTDTQYF.

This clonotype was seen repeatedly, ten times or more. This chain connects TRBV18 to TRBJ1-1, with TRBD1 matching over 9 bases. The V and J ends lost 2 bases and 4 bases, in that order; junction bases with no gene match: 2. The CDR3 extends over 14 amino acids. The V gene's germline CDR1 is KGHSH and CDR2 LQKENI. The chain's CDR3 is CASSPATGGTEAFF. The CDR3 region has the DNA TGTGCCAGCTCACCAGCGACAGGGGGCACTGAAGCTTTCTTT. The whole variable domain, filled in from reference TRBV18 and TRBJ1-1, reads NAGVMQNPRHLVRRRGQEARLRCSPMKGHSHVYWYRQLPEEGLKFMVYLQKENIIDESGMPKERFSAEFPKEGPSILRIQQVVRGDSAAYFCASSPATGGTEAFFGQGTRLTVV.

A few counts support this clonotype. This rearrangement joins TRBV18 to TRBJ1-5; 7 nucleotides align to TRBD1. The germline V gene encodes CDR1 KGHSH and CDR2 LQKENI. The CDR3 runs 15 residues. The ends lost 4 bases at V and 6 bases at J; junction bases unmatched: 9. The CDR3 sequence: CASSQGQVVTQPQHF. The CDR3 DNA sequence: TGTGCCAGCTCACAAGGACAGGTGGTTACTCAGCCCCAGCATTTT.

This clonotype was seen ten or more times. The rearrangement uses TRBV18 and TRBJ1-2; a possible D gene is TRBD1 (5 bases). Trimming removed 5 bases at V and 3 bases at J, with 13 bases between. The germline V gene encodes CDR1 KGHSH and CDR2 LQKENI. The CDR3 spans 14 residues. CDR3 amino acids: CASSRGDKDYGYTF. CDR3 DNA sequence: TGTGCCAGCTCAAGGGGAGACAAAGACTATGGCTACACCTTC.

This clonotype has only a few counts. The J gene is TRBJ2-4, the V gene TRBV6-5; D is undetermined. Germline V gene lookup returns CDR1 MNHEY and CDR2 SVGAGI. Deletions cut 0 bases from V and 8 bases from J, with 17 bases between. The CDR3 totals 16 residues. The CDR3 DNA is TGTGCCAGCAGTTACTCGGCGGCCTATGGGGAAGACATTCAGTACTTC. It translates to CASSYSAAYGEDIQYF.

The chain is built from TRBV19 and TRBJ1-6; D is unresolved. The CDR3 runs to 14 residues. Per germline, CDR1 LNHDA and CDR2 SQIVND (reference sequence). Trimming removed 8 bases from V and 9 bases from J, with 17 bases in between. CDR3 bases: TGTGCCAGTCGGGAACGGCCGAGAGGTTCACCCCTCCACTTT. Its protein is CASRERPRGSPLHF.

This clonotype was counted at least ten times. V and J are TRBV28 and TRBJ1-2; D is perhaps TRBD1 (6 bases). The CDR3 runs to 15 residues. V was shortened by 8 bases and J by 6 bases, with 22 bases between the two germline ends. CDR1 MDHEN and CDR2 SYDVKM come from the germline V gene. The CDR3 nucleotides read TGTGCCAGCGACAGGAACATTGGCAGGGAGCATGGCTACACCTTC. This sequence encodes CASDRNIGREHGYTF.

This sequence joins TRBV9 and TRBJ1-4; possible D gene TRBD1, 5 bases. The CDR3 contains 15 residues. V lost 0 bases and J lost 5, with 11 bases in between. Per germline, CDR1 SGDLS and CDR2 YYNGEE. CDR3 protein: CASSVAWGGNEKLFF. For the CDR3, the DNA is TGTGCCAGCAGCGTAGCTTGGGGGGGAAATGAAAAACTGTTTTTT.

Ten or more counts support this clonotype. The V and J genes are TRBV29-1 and TRBJ1-1; D is unresolved. V lost 6 bases and J 0 bases, leaving 11 bases between the germline ends. The CDR3 sequence is 13 residues long. CDR1 SQVTM and CDR2 ANQGSEA come from the germline V gene. CDR3 coding DNA: TGCAGCGTGTTTAAGAATCTGAACACTGAAGCTTTCTTT. This translates into CSVFKNLNTEAFF.